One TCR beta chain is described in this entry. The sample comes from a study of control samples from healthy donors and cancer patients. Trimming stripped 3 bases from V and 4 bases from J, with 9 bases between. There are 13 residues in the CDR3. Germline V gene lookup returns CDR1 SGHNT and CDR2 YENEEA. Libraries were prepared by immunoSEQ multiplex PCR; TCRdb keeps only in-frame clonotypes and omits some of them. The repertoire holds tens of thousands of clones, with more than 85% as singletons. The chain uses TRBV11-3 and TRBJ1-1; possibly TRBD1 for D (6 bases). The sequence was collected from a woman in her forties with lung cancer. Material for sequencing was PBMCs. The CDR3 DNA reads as TGTGCCAGCAGCTTTACAGGGACCACTGAAGCTTTCTTT. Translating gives CASSFTGTTEAFF.